This T cell receptor beta chain emerged from a study of T cells in localized non-small cell lung cancer. Study-level results: Highest T cell clonality was seen in uninvolved adjacent lung, surpassing that measured in tumor. Since sequencing was restricted to only one region of the tumor, intratumor heterogeneity remains a possibility. Among the top 100 tumor clones, a median about 58 appeared in adjacent lung.

A word on this clone: Its specificity is not known.

Germline loops: CDR1 SGDLS, CDR2 YYNGEE. The ends were cut back, 0 bases at V and 0 bases at J, with 6 bases in the middle. The CDR3 has 14 amino acids. Profiled with immunoSEQ multiplex PCR; TCRdb holds only in-frame clones, not every one. Among roughly 20,000 clones listed, approximately 90% were seen once. The V call is TRBV9, the J call TRBJ1-2; D is ambiguous. This material consisted of peripheral blood, taken before any cancer treatment. The clonotype comes from a woman aged 35-70 years with stage I lung adenocarcinoma. The CDR3 region is CASSVGRPNYGYTF. CDR3 nucleotide sequence: TGTGCCAGCAGCGTAGGTAGGCCTAACTATGGCTACACCTTC.